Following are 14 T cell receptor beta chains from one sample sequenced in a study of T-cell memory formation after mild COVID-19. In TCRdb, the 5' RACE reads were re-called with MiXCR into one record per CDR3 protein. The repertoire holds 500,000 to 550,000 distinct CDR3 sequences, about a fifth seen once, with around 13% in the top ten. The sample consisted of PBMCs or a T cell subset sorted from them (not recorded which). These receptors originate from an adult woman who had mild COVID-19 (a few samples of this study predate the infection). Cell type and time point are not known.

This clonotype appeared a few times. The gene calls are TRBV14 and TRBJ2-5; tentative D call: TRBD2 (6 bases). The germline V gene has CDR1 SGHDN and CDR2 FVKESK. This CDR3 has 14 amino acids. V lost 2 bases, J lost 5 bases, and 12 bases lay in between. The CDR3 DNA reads TGTGCCAGCAGCCAATGGAGGGGACCGGAGACCCAGTACTTC. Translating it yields CASSQWRGPETQYF.

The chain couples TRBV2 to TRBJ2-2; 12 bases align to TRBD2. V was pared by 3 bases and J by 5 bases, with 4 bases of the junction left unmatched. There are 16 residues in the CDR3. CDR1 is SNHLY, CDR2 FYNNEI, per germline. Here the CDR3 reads CASSDRTSGVTGELFF. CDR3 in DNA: TGTGCCAGCAGTGATCGGACTAGCGGGGTTACCGGGGAGCTGTTTTTT.

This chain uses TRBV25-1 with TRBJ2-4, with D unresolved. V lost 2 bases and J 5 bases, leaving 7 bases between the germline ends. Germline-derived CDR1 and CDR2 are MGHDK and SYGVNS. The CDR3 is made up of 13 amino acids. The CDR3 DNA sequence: TGTGCCAGCAGTGAAAGTCTCCAAAACATTCAGTACTTC. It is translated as CASSESLQNIQYF.

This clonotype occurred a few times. This CDR3 reads CASSLAPPAGRSYEQYF. In nucleotides, the CDR3 is TGTGCCAGCAGTTTAGCGCCCCCGGCCGGACGCTCCTACGAGCAGTACTTC. The rearrangement links TRBV12-3 or TRBV12-4 to TRBJ2-7, with D unclear. V was shortened by 0 bases and J by 0 bases, with 15 bases between the two germline ends. The CDR3 contains 17 residues.

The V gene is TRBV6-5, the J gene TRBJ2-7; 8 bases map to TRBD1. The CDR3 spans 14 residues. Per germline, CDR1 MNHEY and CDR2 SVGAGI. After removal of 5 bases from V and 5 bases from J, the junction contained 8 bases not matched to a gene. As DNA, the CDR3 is TGTGCCAGCAGTCCATACAGGGGGTTCAACGAGCAGTACTTC. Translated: CASSPYRGFNEQYF.

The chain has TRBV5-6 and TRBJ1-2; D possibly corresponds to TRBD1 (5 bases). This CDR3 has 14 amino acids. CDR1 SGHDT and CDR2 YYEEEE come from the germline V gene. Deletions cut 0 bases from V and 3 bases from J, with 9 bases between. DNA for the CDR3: TGTGCCAGCAGCTTGGGGGGCAGGGACTATGGCTACACCTTC. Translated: CASSLGGRDYGYTF.

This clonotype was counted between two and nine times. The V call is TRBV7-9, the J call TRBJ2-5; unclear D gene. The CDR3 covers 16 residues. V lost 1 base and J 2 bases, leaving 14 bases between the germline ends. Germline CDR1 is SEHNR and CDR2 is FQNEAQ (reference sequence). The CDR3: CASSLGSSHGQETQYF. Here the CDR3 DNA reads TGTGCCAGCAGCTTAGGTTCCTCCCACGGTCAAGAGACCCAGTACTTC.

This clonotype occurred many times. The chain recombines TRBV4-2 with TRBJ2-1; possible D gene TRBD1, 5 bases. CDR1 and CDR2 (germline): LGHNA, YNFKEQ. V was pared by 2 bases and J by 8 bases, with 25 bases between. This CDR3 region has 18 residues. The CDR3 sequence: CASSQTPRQGAGWDEQFF. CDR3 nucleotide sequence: TGTGCCAGCAGCCAAACCCCTAGGCAGGGCGCAGGTTGGGATGAGCAGTTCTTC.

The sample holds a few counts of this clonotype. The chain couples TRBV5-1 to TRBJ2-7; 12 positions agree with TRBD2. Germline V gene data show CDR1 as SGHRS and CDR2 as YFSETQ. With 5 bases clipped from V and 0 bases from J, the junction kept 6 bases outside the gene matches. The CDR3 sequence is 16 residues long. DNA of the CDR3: TGCGCCAGCAGGTTAGGGACTAGCGGGTCCTCCTACGAGCAGTACTTC. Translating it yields CASRLGTSGSSYEQYF. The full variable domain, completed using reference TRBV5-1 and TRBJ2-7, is KAGVTQTPRYLIKTRGQQVTLSCSPISGHRSVSWYQQTPGQGLQFLFEYFSETQRNKGNFPGRFSGRQFSNSRSEMNVSTLELGDSALYLCASRLGTSGSSYEQYFGPGTRLTVT.

The CDR3 loop is CASSPRGRIGELFF. CDR3 DNA sequence: TGTGCCAGCAGTCCCAGGGGGCGCATCGGGGAGCTGTTTTTT. This chain connects TRBV12-3 or TRBV12-4 to TRBJ2-2, with TRBD1 identical over 8 bases. The CDR3 length is 14 residues. The junction had 6 bases not matched to a gene; V was cut back by 5 bases and J by 7 bases.

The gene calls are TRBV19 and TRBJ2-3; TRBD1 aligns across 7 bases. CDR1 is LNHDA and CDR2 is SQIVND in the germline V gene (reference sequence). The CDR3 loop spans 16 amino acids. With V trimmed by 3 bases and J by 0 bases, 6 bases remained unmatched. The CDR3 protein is CASSMATGASTDTQYF. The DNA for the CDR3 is TGTGCCAGTAGTATGGCCACAGGGGCGAGCACAGATACGCAGTATTTT. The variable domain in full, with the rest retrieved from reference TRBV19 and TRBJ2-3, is DGGITQSPKYLFRKEGQNVTLSCEQNLNHDAMYWYRQDPGQGLRLIYYSQIVNDFQKGDIAEGYSVSREKKESFPLTVTSAQKNPTAFYLCASSMATGASTDTQYFGPGTRLTVL.

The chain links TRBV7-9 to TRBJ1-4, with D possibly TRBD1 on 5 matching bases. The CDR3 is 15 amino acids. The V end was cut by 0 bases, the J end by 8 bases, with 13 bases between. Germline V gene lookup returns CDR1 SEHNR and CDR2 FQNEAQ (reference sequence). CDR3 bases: TGTGCCAGCAGCTTAGCGGGGCGGTCCTGGGAAAAACTGTTTTTT. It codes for CASSLAGRSWEKLFF.

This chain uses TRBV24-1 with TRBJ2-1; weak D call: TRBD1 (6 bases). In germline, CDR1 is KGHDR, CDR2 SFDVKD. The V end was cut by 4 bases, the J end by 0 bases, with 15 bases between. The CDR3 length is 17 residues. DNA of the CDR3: TGTGCCACCAGTGAGTCTACGGGACACGTCTCCTACAATGAGCAGTTCTTC. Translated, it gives CATSESTGHVSYNEQFF.

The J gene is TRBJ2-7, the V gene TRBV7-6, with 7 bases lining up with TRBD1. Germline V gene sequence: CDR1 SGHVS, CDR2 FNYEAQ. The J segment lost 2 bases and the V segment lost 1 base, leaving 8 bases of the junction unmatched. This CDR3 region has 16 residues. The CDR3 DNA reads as TGTGCCAGCAGCTTAGAAGGGCAGGGGGTAACCTACGAGCAGTACTTC. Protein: CASSLEGQGVTYEQYF.